The 8 T cell receptor beta chains below were found in one sample sequenced in a study of long-term antiretroviral therapy in people with HIV. At the survey level, the v3.0 immunoSEQ assay was run. Clones were read by immunoSEQ multiplex PCR, and TCRdb kept only the in-frame ones, dropping some. Here the sample spans roughly 20,000 clones, 70% to 90% being singletons. The sequences come from unsorted PBMCs, collected around 4 years after starting antiretroviral therapy. The origin of the receptors is a man younger than 35 with HIV.

This chain connects TRBV5-4 to TRBJ1-2, with D perhaps matching TRBD1 (5 bases). Germline-derived CDR1 and CDR2 are SGHNT and YYREEE (reference sequence). The CDR3 is 13 residues long. V gave up 4 bases and J gave up 6 bases, with 13 bases separating them. The CDR3 region is CASSGRGVDGYTF. The CDR3 DNA reads TGTGCCAGCAGCGGCCGAGGGGTCGATGGCTACACCTTC.

The CDR3 loop is CASSLARVTEAFF. CDR3 bases: TGTGCCAGCAGCTTGGCCCGGGTCACTGAAGCTTTCTTT. The V call is TRBV5-6, the J call TRBJ1-1, with D unresolved. Germline-derived CDR1 and CDR2 are SGHDT and YYEEEE. V lost 0 bases and J 4 bases, leaving 7 bases between the germline ends. The CDR3 is 13 residues long.

V gene TRBV6-5 combines with J gene TRBJ1-1, with a tentative D call TRBD1 (6 bases). CDR1 and CDR2 from the germline V gene are MNHEY and SVGAGI. Trimming left V 7 bases short and J 3 bases short, with 12 bases between. This CDR3 has 13 residues. In nucleotides, the CDR3 is TGTGCCAGCAAGACAGGACGTGACACTGAAGCTTTCTTT. It codes for CASKTGRDTEAFF.

The V and J genes are TRBV6-1 and TRBJ2-7, with 8 positions matching TRBD1. The CDR3 contains 17 residues. CDR1 and CDR2 (germline): MNHNS, SASEGT. After removal of 1 base from V and 4 bases from J, the junction contained 12 bases not matched to a gene. The CDR3 DNA reads as TGTGCCAGCAGTGAAGTCCGGATAGCAGGGGGCCGATACGAGCAGTACGTC. This sequence encodes CASSEVRIAGGRYEQYV.

The chain uses TRBV25-1 and TRBJ2-5, with a tentative D call TRBD1 (5 bases). This CDR3 is built from 14 residues. V lost 3 bases to trimming and J lost 4 bases, with 12 bases between them. Germline V CDR1 and CDR2: MGHDK, SYGVNS. The CDR3 DNA sequence: TGTGCCAGCAGTGAGGGGCCGGAAGTAGAGACCCAGTACTTC. It codes for CASSEGPEVETQYF.

Only one count was recorded for this clone. The CDR3: CASELIGGQYEQYF. CDR3 sequence (DNA): TGTGCCTCAGAGCTTATAGGGGGCCAGTACGAGCAGTACTTC. This chain uses TRBV6-1 with TRBJ2-7; 7 bases agree with TRBD1. Trimming cost V 11 bases and J 4 bases; bases outside gene matches: 14. The CDR3 contains 14 residues. Germline V gene lookup returns CDR1 MNHNS and CDR2 SASEGT.

This clone was counted once. This chain connects TRBV6-5 to TRBJ1-3, with D uncertain. This CDR3 contains 14 residues. The ends were cut back, 5 bases at V and 0 bases at J, with 8 bases in the middle. The V gene's germline CDR1 is MNHEY and CDR2 SVGAGI. CDR3 coding DNA: TGTGCCAGCAGTGAACCCAGCTCTGGAAACACCATATATTTT. This encodes CASSEPSSGNTIYF.

This clone came up once. V usage is TRBV2 and J usage is TRBJ1-2; D possibly corresponds to TRBD1 (6 bases). CDR3 length: 16 residues. Between the trimmed V and J ends, which lost 5 bases and 1 base, there was a span of 17 bases. The germline V gene has CDR1 SNHLY and CDR2 FYNNEI. CDR3: CASSLNWGAFNYGYTF. The CDR3 bases are TGTGCCAGCAGTCTAAACTGGGGGGCTTTTAACTATGGCTACACCTTC.